This TCR beta chain is from a study of cytomegalovirus exposure and HLA in healthy donors. Study-level results: One cluster of highly shared sequence variants probably arose as a sequencing artifact. A later analysis, which compared TCR beta chains of equal frequency, found the HLA-associated ones more clonally expanded.

Primers for the PCR totalled 60 Vbeta and 13 Jbeta. As handled by the study authors: Later work found 80 million or so unique TCR beta chains, with 9 million to 13 million shared. Here immunoSEQ multiplex PCR was the method, and the copy in TCRdb shows in-frame clones only, minus some. The DNA gave D and trimming, while V, J and clone size come from that table. The table has around 150,000 clones, around three fifths seen once. This clone was counted between two and nine times. Antigen unknown. The sample comprised PBMCs. This receptor was obtained from a woman aged 40 to 50 in good health and CMV-seronegative.

CDR3 protein: CASSPDTGELFF. In DNA, the CDR3 is TGTGCCAGCAGCCCCGACACCGGGGAGCTGTTTTTT. This chain connects TRBV7-8 to TRBJ2-2; D call uncertain. V was trimmed by 5 bases and J by 3 bases, leaving 4 bases between them. The CDR3 extends over 12 amino acids. Germline lookup yields CDR1 SGHVS and CDR2 FQNEAQ.